Listed below are T cell receptor beta chains from one sample, sequenced in a study of blood T cells in healthy people across ages. TCRdb re-called the 5' RACE reads with MiXCR, one entry per CDR3 protein. The table records 1,800,000 or so distinct CDR3 sequences, around 40% of them present only once. The sequenced sample consisted of blood. The source of these receptors is a human donor in good health. CDR3s include the opening cysteine and the closing phenylalanine or tryptophan. Clone size is not always given. Where it is, it says once, few, many or a class for expanded clones.

TRBV13	.	TRBJ2-7	CASSPRLSNSYEQYF
TRBV7-2	once	TRBJ2-1	CASTTFSEDEQFF
TRBV4-2	few	TRBJ2-7	CASSQAQAGGYEQYF
TRBV4-3	many	TRBJ2-4	CASSQDSPRDIQYF
TRBV3-1	few	TRBJ2-1	CASSQGSGSQFF
TRBV13	few	TRBJ2-7	CASSSRGDSYEQYF
TRBV5-6	many	TRBJ2-7	CASSPGLAGGIYEQYF
TRBV6-5	few	TRBJ2-1	CASRTLRQGKNNEQFF
TRBV6-5	many	TRBJ2-7	CASSYNRAYEQYF
TRBV18	.	TRBJ2-1	CASSRAPGASSYNEQFF
TRBV3-1	.	TRBJ1-2	CASSQVGQALLDGYTF
TRBV7-8	.	TRBJ2-1	CASSIGTSGNEQFF
TRBV12-5	few	TRBJ2-3	CASGLGDSPSTDTQYF
TRBV25-1	few	TRBJ1-2	CASSGHEQIYTF
TRBV7-6	.	TRBJ2-3	CASSLGVGAGATSTDMQYF
TRBV4-1	few	TRBJ2-7	CASSIFGERGYEQYF
TRBV7-9	few	TRBJ2-7	CASSSERGAKSYF
TRBV11-1	once	TRBJ1-2	CASSPDGGLYGYTF
TRBV12-3/TRBV12-4	.	TRBJ2-5	CASSLGSTETQYF
TRBV20-1	.	TRBJ2-7	CSARRLAGISSYEQYF
TRBV20-1	few	TRBJ2-5	CSALGTEQETQYF
TRBV9	.	TRBJ1-1	CASSIRGGNTEAFF
TRBV15	few	TRBJ2-2	CATSSPFSRPGELFF
TRBV9	few	TRBJ1-6	CASSPRQTGSYNSPLHF
TRBV28	.	TRBJ2-3	CASRDRGVNTQYF
TRBV24-1	.	TRBJ2-3	CATSGGGYTDTQYF
TRBV28	.	TRBJ2-3	CASSRLGGGDTQYF
TRBV3-1	few	TRBJ2-3	CASSQGPRGSGYTDTQYF
TRBV5-1	.	TRBJ2-5	CASSQTTGRVETQYF
TRBV24-1	many	TRBJ2-3	CATSDLSEGNTDTQYF
TRBV7-2	many	TRBJ2-7	CASSFWDEQYF
TRBV29-1	.	.	CSPWRTPESHEQYF
TRBV6-5	few	TRBJ1-1	CATGNRKTEAFF
TRBV6-6	.	TRBJ2-3	CASSYRQVADTQYF
TRBV9	.	TRBJ2-1	CASSVEGLPKEQFF
TRBV10-3	.	TRBJ2-3	CAISEERGGLDTQYF
TRBV15	.	TRBJ2-5	CATSSGTGTQETQYF
TRBV7-2	few	TRBJ2-7	CASSLPQQGFDEQYF
TRBV20-1	.	TRBJ2-1	CSVSRDLYNEQFF
TRBV20-1	once	TRBJ1-5	CSAREVRSNQPQHF
TRBV30	.	TRBJ1-2	CAWITANTNYGYTF
TRBV2	.	TRBJ2-7	CASSEMASGTYEQYF
TRBV20-1	.	TRBJ1-3	CSARRIGTGVSGNTIYF
TRBV10-3	.	TRBJ2-7	CAISEGGFSYEQYF
TRBV12-3/TRBV12-4	.	TRBJ1-3	CASSWGSSGNTIYF